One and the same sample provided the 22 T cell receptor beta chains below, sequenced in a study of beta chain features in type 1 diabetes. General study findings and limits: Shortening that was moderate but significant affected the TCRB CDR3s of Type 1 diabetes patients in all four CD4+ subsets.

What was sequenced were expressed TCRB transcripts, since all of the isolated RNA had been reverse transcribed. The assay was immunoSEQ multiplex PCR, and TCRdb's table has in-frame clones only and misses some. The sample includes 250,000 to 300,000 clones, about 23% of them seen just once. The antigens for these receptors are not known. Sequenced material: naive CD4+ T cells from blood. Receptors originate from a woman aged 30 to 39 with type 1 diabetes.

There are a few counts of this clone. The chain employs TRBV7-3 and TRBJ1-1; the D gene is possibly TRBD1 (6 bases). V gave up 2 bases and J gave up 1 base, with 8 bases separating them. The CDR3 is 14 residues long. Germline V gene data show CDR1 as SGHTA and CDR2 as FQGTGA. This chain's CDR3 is CASSLSGENTEAFF. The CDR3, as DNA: TGTGCCAGCAGCTTATCAGGGGAGAACACTGAAGCTTTCTTT.

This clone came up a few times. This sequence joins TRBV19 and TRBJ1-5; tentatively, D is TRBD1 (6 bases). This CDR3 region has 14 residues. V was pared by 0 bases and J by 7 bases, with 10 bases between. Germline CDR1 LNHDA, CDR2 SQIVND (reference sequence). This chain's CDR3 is CASSIDRGWQPQHF. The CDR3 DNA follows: TGTGCCAGTAGTATAGACAGGGGATGGCAGCCCCAGCATTTT.

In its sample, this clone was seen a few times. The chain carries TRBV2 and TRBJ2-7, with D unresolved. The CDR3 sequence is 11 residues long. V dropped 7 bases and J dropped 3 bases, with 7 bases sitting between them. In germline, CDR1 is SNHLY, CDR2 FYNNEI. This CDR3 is CASKINYEQYF. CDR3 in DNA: TGTGCCAGCAAAATCAACTACGAGCAGTACTTC. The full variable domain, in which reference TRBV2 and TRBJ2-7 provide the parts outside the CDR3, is EPEVTQTPSHQVTQMGQEVILRCVPISNHLYFYWYRQILGQKVEFLVSFYNNEISEKSEIFDDQFSVERPDGSNFTLKIRSTKLEDSAMYFCASKINYEQYFGPGTRLTVT.

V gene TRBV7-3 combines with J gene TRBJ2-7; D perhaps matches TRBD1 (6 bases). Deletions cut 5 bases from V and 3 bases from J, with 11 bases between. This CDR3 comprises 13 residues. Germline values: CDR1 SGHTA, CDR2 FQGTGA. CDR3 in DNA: TGTGCCAGCAGCCCGGACAGTAACTACGAGCAGTACTTC. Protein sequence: CASSPDSNYEQYF. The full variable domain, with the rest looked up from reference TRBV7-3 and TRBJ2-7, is GAGVSQTPSNKVTEKGKYVELRCDPISGHTALYWYRQSLGQGPEFLIYFQGTGAADDSGLPNDRFFAVRPEGSVSTLKIQRTERGDSAVYLCASSPDSNYEQYFGPGTRLTVT.

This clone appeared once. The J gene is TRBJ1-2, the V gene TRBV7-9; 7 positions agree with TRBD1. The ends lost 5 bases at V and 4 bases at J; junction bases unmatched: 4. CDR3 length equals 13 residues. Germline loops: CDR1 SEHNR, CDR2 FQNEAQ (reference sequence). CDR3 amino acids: CASSQTGIYGYTF. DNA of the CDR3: TGTGCCAGCAGCCAGACAGGGATCTATGGCTACACCTTC. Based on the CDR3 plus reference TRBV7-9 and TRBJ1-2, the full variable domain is DTGVSQNPRHKITKRGQNVTFRCDPISEHNRLYWYRQTLGQGPEFLTYFQNEAQLEKSRLLSDRFSAERPKGSFSTLEIQRTEQGDSAMYLCASSQTGIYGYTFGSGTRLTVV.

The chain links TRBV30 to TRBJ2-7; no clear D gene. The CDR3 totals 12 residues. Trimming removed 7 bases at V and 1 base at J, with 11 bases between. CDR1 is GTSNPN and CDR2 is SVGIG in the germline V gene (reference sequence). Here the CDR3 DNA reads TGTGCCTCCTCCCGAGGTTCCTACGAGCAGTACTTC. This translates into CASSRGSYEQYF. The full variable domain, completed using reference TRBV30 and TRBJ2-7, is SQTIHQWPATLVQPVGSPLSLECTVEGTSNPNLYWYRQAAGRGLQLLFYSVGIGQISSEVPQNLSASRPQDRQFILSSKKLLLSDSGFYLCASSRGSYEQYFGPGTRLTVT.

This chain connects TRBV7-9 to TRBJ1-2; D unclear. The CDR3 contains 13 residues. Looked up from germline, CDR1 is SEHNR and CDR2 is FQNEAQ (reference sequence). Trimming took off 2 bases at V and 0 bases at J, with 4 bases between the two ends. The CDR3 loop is CASSLIANYGYTF. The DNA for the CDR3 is TGTGCCAGCAGCTTAATAGCTAACTATGGCTACACCTTC.

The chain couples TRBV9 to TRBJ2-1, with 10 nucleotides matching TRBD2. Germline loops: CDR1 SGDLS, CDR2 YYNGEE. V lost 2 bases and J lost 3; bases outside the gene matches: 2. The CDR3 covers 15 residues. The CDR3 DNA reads TGTGCCAGCAGCGTTCTAGCGGGGGTCTACAATGAGCAGTTCTTC. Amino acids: CASSVLAGVYNEQFF.

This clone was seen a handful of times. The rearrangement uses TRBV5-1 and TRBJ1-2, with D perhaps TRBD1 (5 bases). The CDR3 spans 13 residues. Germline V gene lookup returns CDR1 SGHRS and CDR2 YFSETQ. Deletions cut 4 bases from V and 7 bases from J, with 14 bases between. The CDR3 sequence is CASSLRGTSGYTF. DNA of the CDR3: TGCGCCAGCAGCCTTCGGGGGACCTCTGGCTACACCTTC. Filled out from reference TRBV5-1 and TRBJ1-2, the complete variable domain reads KAGVTQTPRYLIKTRGQQVTLSCSPISGHRSVSWYQQTPGQGLQFLFEYFSETQRNKGNFPGRFSGRQFSNSRSEMNVSTLELGDSALYLCASSLRGTSGYTFGSGTRLTVV.

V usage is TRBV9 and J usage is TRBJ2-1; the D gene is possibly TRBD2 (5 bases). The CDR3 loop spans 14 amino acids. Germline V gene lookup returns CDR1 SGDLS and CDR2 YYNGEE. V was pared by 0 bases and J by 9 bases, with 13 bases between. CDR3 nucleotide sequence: TGTGCCAGCAGCGTAGCTAGGTGGGAGACTGAGCAGTTCTTC. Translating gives CASSVARWETEQFF.

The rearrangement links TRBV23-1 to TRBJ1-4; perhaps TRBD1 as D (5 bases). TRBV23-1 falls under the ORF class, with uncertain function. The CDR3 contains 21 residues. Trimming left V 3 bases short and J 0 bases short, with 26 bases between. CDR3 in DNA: TGCGCCAGCAGTCAGGCACCCTCAGGGCCCCGCGGTTTAGCAACTAATGAAAAACTGTTTTTT. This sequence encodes CASSQAPSGPRGLATNEKLFF.

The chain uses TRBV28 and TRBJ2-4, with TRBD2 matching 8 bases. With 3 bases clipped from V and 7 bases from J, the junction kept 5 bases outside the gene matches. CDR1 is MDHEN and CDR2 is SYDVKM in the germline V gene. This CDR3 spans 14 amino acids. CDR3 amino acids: CASSLRGLVNIQYF. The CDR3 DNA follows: TGTGCCAGCAGTTTGAGGGGACTAGTGAACATTCAGTACTTC. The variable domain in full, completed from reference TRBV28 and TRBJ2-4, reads DVKVTQSSRYLVKRTGEKVFLECVQDMDHENMFWYRQDPGLGLRLIYFSYDVKMKEKGDIPEGYSVSREKKERFSLILESASTNQTSMYLCASSLRGLVNIQYFGAGTRLSVL.

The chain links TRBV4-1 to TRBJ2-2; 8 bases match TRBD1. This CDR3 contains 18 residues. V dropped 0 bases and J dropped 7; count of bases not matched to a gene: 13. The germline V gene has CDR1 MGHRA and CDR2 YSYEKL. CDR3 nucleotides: TGCGCCAGCAGCCAAGATGGTGGCAGGGGGCTAAGTGGCGGGGAGCTGTTTTTT. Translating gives CASSQDGGRGLSGGELFF.

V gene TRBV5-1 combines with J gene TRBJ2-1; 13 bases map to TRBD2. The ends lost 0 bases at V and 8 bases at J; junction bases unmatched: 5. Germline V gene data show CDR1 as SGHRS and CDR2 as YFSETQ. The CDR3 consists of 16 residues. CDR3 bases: TGCGCCAGCAGCTTGGGGACTAGCGGGAGAGTGGATGAGCAGTTCTTC. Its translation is CASSLGTSGRVDEQFF.

CDR3 protein: CASTDYRDRESNEQFF. The CDR3 region has the DNA TGTGCCAGCACCGACTACCGGGACAGGGAGAGCAATGAGCAGTTCTTC. The chain recombines TRBV28 with TRBJ2-1, with 9 bases aligning to TRBD1. There are 16 residues in the CDR3. CDR1 and CDR2 from the germline V gene are MDHEN and SYDVKM. The J segment lost 6 bases and the V segment lost 7 bases, leaving 13 bases of the junction unmatched. Variable domain in full (rest from reference TRBV28 and TRBJ2-1): DVKVTQSSRYLVKRTGEKVFLECVQDMDHENMFWYRQDPGLGLRLIYFSYDVKMKEKGDIPEGYSVSREKKERFSLILESASTNQTSMYLCASTDYRDRESNEQFFGPGTRLTVL.

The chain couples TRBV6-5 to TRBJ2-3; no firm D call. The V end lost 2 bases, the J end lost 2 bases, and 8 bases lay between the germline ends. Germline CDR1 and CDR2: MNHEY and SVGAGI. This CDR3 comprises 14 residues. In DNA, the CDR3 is TGTGCCAGCAGTTACGAGTGGGCCACAGATACGCAGTATTTT. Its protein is CASSYEWATDTQYF.

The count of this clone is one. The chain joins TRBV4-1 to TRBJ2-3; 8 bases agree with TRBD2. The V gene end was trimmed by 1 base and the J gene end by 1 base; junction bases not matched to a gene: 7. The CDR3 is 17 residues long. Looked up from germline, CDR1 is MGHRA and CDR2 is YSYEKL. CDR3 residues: CASSQAPGTRGTDTQYF. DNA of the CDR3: TGCGCCAGCAGCCAAGCCCCCGGGACTAGGGGCACAGATACGCAGTATTTT.

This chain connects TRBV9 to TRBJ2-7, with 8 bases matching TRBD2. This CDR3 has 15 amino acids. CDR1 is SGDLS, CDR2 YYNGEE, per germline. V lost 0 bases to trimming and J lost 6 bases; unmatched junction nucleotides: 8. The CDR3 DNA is TGTGCCAGCAGCGTAGGTAGCGGGACTTCTCCCGAGCAGTACTTC. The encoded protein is CASSVGSGTSPEQYF. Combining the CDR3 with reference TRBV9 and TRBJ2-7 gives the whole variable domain DSGVTQTPKHLITATGQRVTLRCSPRSGDLSVYWYQQSLDQGLQFLIQYYNGEERAKGNILERFSAQQFPDLHSELNLSSLELGDSALYFCASSVGSGTSPEQYFGPGTRLTVT.

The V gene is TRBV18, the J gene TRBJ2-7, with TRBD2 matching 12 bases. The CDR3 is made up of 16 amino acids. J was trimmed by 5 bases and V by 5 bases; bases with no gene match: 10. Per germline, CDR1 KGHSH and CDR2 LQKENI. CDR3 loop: CASSSQTSGSSHEQYF. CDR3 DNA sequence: TGTGCCAGCTCATCCCAGACTAGCGGGAGTAGCCACGAGCAGTACTTC. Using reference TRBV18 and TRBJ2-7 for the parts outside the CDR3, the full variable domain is NAGVMQNPRHLVRRRGQEARLRCSPMKGHSHVYWYRQLPEEGLKFMVYLQKENIIDESGMPKERFSAEFPKEGPSILRIQQVVRGDSAAYFCASSSQTSGSSHEQYFGPGTRLTVT.

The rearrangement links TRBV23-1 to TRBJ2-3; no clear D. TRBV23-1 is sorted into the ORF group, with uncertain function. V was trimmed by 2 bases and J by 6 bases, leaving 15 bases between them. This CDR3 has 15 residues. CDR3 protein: CASSQTPKWLDTQYF. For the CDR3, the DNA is TGCGCCAGCAGTCAAACCCCAAAGTGGCTTGATACGCAGTATTTT.

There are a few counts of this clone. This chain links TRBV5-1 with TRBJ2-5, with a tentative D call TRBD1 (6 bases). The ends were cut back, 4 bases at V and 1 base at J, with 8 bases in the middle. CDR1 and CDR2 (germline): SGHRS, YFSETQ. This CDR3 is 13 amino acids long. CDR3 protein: CASSRTVQETQYF. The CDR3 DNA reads TGCGCCAGCAGCAGGACAGTCCAAGAGACCCAGTACTTC. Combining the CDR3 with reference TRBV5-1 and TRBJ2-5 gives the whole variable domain KAGVTQTPRYLIKTRGQQVTLSCSPISGHRSVSWYQQTPGQGLQFLFEYFSETQRNKGNFPGRFSGRQFSNSRSEMNVSTLELGDSALYLCASSRTVQETQYFGPGTRLLVL.

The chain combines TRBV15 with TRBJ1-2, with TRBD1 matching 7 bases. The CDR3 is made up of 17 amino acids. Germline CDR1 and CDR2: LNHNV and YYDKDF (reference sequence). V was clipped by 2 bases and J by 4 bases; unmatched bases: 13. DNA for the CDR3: TGTGCCACCAGCAGAAATTCACAGGGGTTCTTCATCTATGGCTACACCTTC. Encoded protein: CATSRNSQGFFIYGYTF. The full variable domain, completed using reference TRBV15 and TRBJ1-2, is DAMVIQNPRYQVTQFGKPVTLSCSQTLNHNVMYWYQQKSSQAPKLLFHYYDKDFNNEADTPDNFQSRRPNTSFCFLDIRSPGLGDTAMYLCATSRNSQGFFIYGYTFGSGTRLTVV.